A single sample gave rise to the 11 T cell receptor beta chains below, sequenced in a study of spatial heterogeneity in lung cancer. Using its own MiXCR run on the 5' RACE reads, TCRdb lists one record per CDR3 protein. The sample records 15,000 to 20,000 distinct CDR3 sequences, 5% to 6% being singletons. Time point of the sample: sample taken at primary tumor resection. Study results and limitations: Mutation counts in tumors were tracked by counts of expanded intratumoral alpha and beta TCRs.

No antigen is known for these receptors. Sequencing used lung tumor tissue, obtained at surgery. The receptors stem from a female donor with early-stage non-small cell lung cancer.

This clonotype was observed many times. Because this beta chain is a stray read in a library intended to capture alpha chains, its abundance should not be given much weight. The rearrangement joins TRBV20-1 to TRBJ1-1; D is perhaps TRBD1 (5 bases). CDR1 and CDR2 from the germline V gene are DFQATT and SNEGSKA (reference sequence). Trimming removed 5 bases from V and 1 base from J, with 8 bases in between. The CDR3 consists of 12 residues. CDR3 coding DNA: TGCAGTGCTGGGGACGGGAACACTGAAGCTTTCTTT. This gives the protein CSAGDGNTEAFF.

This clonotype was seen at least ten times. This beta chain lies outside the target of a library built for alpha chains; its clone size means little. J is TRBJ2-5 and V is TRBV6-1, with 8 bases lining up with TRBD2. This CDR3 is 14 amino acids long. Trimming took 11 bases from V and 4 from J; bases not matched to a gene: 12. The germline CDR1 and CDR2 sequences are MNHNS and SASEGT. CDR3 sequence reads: CAGNPGGAGETQYF. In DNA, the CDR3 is TGTGCCGGCAACCCCGGGGGGGCAGGAGAGACCCAGTACTTC.

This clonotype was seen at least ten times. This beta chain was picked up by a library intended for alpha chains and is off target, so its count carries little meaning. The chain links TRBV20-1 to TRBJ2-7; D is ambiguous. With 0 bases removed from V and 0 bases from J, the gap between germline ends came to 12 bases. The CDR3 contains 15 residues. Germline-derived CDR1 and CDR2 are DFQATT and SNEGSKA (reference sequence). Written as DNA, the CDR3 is TGCAGTGCTAGAGATCAGACACTGAGCTCCTACGAGCAGTACTTC. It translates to CSARDQTLSSYEQYF.

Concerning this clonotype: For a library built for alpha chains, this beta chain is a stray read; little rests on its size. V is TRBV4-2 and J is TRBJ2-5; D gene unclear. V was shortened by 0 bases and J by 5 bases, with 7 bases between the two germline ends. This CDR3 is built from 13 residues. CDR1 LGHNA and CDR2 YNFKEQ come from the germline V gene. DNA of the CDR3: TGTGCCAGCAGCCAAGAGAGGCAGGAGACCCAGTACTTC. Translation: CASSQERQETQYF.

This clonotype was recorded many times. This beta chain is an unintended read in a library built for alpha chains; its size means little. CDR3 DNA sequence: TGTGCCAGCAGCGCGCGGGAGTCTGGGAACGAGCAGTACTTC. Protein: CASSARESGNEQYF. The chain is built from TRBV3-1 and TRBJ2-7; 7 nucleotides align to TRBD2. The V gene end was trimmed by 5 bases and the J gene end by 5 bases; junction bases not matched to a gene: 9. The CDR3 spans 14 residues. The germline gives CDR1 LGHDT, CDR2 YNNKEL (reference sequence).

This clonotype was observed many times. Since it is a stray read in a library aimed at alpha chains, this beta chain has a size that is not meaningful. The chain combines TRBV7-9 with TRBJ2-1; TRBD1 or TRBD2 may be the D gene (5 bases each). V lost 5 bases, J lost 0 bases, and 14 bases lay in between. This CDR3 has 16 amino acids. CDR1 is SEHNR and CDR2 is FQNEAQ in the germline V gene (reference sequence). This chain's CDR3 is CASSAPGPSSYNEQFF. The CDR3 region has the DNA TGTGCCAGCAGCGCCCCGGGACCGAGCTCCTACAATGAGCAGTTCTTC.

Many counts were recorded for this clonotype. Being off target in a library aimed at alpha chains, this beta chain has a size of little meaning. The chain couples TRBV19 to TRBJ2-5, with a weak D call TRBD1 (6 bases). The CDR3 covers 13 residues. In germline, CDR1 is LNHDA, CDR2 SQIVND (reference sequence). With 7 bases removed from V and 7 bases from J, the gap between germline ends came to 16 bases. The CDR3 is CASNDGRGLTQYF. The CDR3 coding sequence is TGTGCCAGTAATGATGGCAGGGGATTGACCCAGTACTTC.

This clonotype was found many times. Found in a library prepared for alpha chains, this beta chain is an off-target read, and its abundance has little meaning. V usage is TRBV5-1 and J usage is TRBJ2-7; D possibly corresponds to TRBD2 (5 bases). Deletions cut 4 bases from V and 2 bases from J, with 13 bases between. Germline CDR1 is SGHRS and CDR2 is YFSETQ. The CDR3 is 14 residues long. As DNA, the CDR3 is TGCGCCAGCAGCCCCCCGGGGTTACCCTACGAGCAGTACTTC. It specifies CASSPPGLPYEQYF.

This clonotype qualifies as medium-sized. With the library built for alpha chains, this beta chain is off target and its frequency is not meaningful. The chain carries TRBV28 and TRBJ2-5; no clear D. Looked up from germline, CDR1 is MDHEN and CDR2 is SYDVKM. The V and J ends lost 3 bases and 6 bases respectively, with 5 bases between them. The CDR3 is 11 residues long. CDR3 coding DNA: TGTGCCAGCAGTTTTCTCCAGACCCAGTACTTC. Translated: CASSFLQTQYF.

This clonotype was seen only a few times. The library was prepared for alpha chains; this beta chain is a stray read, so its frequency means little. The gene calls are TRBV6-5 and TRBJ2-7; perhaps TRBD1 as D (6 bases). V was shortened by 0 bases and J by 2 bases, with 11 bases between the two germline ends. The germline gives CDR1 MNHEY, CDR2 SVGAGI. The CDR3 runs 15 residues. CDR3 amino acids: CASSYSRQGTYEQYF. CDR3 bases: TGTGCCAGCAGTTACTCCAGGCAGGGGACCTACGAGCAGTACTTC.

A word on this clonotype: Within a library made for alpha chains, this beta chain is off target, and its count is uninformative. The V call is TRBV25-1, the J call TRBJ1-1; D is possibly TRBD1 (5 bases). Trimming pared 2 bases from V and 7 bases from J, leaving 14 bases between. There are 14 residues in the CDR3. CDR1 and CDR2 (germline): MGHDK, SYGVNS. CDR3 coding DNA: TGTGCCAGCAGTGAAGACGGGGGGAGGCTTGAAGCTTTCTTT. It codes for CASSEDGGRLEAFF.